In this sample, the clone carrying this TCR beta chain turned up many times. Its antigen is unknown. This record comes from a study of beta chain features in type 1 diabetes. Study-level information: Taken together, all samples contributed 107,917,701 examined sorted cells. General study findings and limits: Researchers report that Type 1 diabetes patients had moderately but significantly shorter TCRB CDR3s across all four CD4+ subsets. More deletions and fewer insertions at VDJ junctions were found in patients with type 1 diabetes. Possibly, sequencing cDNA over-represented cells that had high TCR expression levels.

The germline CDR1 and CDR2 sequences are SNHLY and FYNNEI. CDR3 length: 13 amino acids. The ends were cut back, 6 bases at V and 4 bases at J, with 12 bases in the middle. The isolated RNA, all of it, was reverse transcribed, so expressed TCRB transcripts were what got sequenced. Using immunoSEQ multiplex PCR, the repertoire was profiled, and TCRdb retains in-frame clones only, with some absent. The top ten hold around 1% of the sample, which has fewer than 400,000 clones, 9.3% seen once. This clonotype originated in a man aged 25-45 years with type 1 diabetes. Material for sequencing was central memory CD4+ T cells from blood. The rearrangement uses TRBV2 and TRBJ1-2; D gene ambiguous. In DNA, the CDR3 is TGTGCCAGCAGCGACGGACGGGGCTATGGCTACACCTTC. Its protein product is CASSDGRGYGYTF.